Below are 4 T cell receptor beta chains sequenced from a single sample in a study of CDR3 diversity in severe acne. TCRdb reprocessed the PCR reads via MiXCR and lists one record per CDR3 protein. The table has roughly 93,000 distinct CDR3 sequences, under 55% seen once; the top ten hold 11%. Sequenced input: blood. All receptors derive from a male donor with severe acne vulgaris.

Ten or more counts support this clonotype. This chain links TRBV20-1 with TRBJ1-6, with D perhaps TRBD1 (5 bases). V lost 0 bases and J lost 0, with 12 bases in between. The germline V gene encodes CDR1 DFQATT and CDR2 SNEGSKA (reference sequence). This CDR3 has 17 residues. CDR3 nucleotide sequence: TGCAGTGCTAGAGACACGGGGCTGAGCTCCTATAATTCACCCCTCCACTTT. This gives the protein CSARDTGLSSYNSPLHF.

The genes are TRBV25-1 and TRBJ2-5, with D maybe TRBD1 (5 bases). Trimming stripped 11 bases from V and 4 bases from J, with 11 bases between. The CDR3 is 11 residues long. CDR1 is MGHDK and CDR2 is SYGVNS in the germline V gene. The CDR3 sequence: CAQQAPETQYF. Here the CDR3 DNA reads TGTGCCCAACAGGCCCCAGAGACCCAGTACTTC.

The genes are TRBV7-9 and TRBJ1-1; no clear D gene. The germline V gene has CDR1 SEHNR and CDR2 FQNEAQ (reference sequence). The CDR3 covers 15 residues. V dropped 3 bases and J dropped 1 base, with 12 bases sitting between them. The CDR3 DNA reads TGTGCCAGCAGCTTTCCGCGAGGAAAGAACACTGAAGCTTTCTTT. This translates into CASSFPRGKNTEAFF.

Points on this clonotype: Relative to the germline gene, one junction end is altered; a read error may explain this. The CDR3 coding sequence is TGCAGCGCTAGAGAGATTGGGGAGACCCAGCATTTT. This codes for CSAREIGETQHF. The chain recombines TRBV20-1 with TRBJ1-5; D is unresolved. This CDR3 is 12 amino acids long. Per the germline V gene, CDR1 is DFQATT and CDR2 is SNEGSKA (reference sequence).